These T cell receptor beta chains were read from a single sample in a study of blood T cell repertoires in COVID-19. Sequencing used immunoSEQ multiplex PCR; TCRdb keeps in-frame clones, though not all of them. The data contain approximately 140,000 clones, roughly 80% of them singletons. The sequenced sample was peripheral blood. These receptor sequences come from a human donor in a cohort sampled during active COVID-19. Each CDR3 is given with its conserved first and last residue. The order of the fields is V gene, clone size, D gene, J gene, CDR3 protein, CDR3 DNA. The D gene is left open where the match is weak. Expanded clones are given a class, and other clones once, few, many or no size at all.

TRBV6-5	-	-	TRBJ1-6	CASRREAGVGPLHF	TGTGCCAGCCGCCGTGAGGCAGGGGTGGGACCCCTCCACTTT
TRBV6-1	many	TRBD2	TRBJ2-1	CASSEDGGGYNEQFF	TGTGCCAGCAGTGAAGACGGGGGGGGCTACAATGAGCAGTTCTTC
TRBV7-8	-	TRBD1	TRBJ2-1	CASSPRTGGNEQFF	TGTGCCAGCAGCCCCAGAACAGGGGGGAATGAGCAGTTCTTC
TRBV20-1	-	-	TRBJ1-5	CSASWGGNQPQHF	TGCAGTGCTAGTTGGGGGGGCAATCAGCCCCAGCATTTT
TRBV25-1	-	-	TRBJ1-6	CASSEYRGDGSPLHF	TGTGCCAGCAGTGAGTATCGGGGAGATGGTTCACCCCTCCACTTT
TRBV25-1	-	TRBD2	TRBJ2-1	CASTTPSGGYNEQFF	TGTGCCAGTACCACCCCTAGCGGGGGTTACAATGAGCAGTTCTTC
TRBV6-6	-	TRBD1	TRBJ1-2	CASRGDRGYGYTF	TGTGCCAGCAGGGGGGACAGGGGGTATGGCTACACCTTC
TRBV18	-	-	TRBJ1-3	CASSPRVIQLSGNTIYF	TGTGCCAGCTCACCCAGGGTCATACAATTATCTGGAAACACCATATATTTT
TRBV18	-	TRBD1	TRBJ1-2	CASSSDRTGTNYGYTF	TGTGCCAGCTCGAGCGATAGGACAGGGACGAACTATGGCTACACCTTC
TRBV19	-	-	TRBJ2-5	CASSMGRQADLQETQYF	TGTGCCAGTAGTATGGGTAGGCAGGCTGATCTCCAAGAGACCCAGTACTTC
TRBV15	-	TRBD1	TRBJ2-1	CATSDEGQVFANEQFF	TGTGCCACCAGCGACGAAGGACAGGTGTTCGCCAATGAGCAGTTCTTC
TRBV29-1	-	TRBD1	TRBJ2-5	CSADGDRVAQETQYF	TGCAGCGCCGACGGGGACAGGGTGGCCCAAGAGACCCAGTACTTC
TRBV19	many	-	TRBJ1-3	CASRTAGGRGGNTIYF	TGTGCCAGTAGAACCGCTGGCGGAAGGGGTGGAAACACCATATATTTT
TRBV24-1	-	-	TRBJ2-5	CATSDLETQYF	TGTGCCACCAGTGATCTAGAGACCCAGTACTTC
TRBV30	-	-	TRBJ2-5	CAWSSTTRLGETQYF	TGTGCCTGGAGTTCAACTACTAGGTTGGGGGAGACCCAGTACTTC
TRBV5-5	-	-	TRBJ2-5	CASSAGGVETQYF	TGTGCCAGCAGCGCCGGAGGGGTGGAGACCCAGTACTTC
TRBV7-9	-	-	TRBJ1-4	CASSLGRGNEKLFF	TGTGCCAGCAGCTTAGGGCGGGGGAATGAAAAACTGTTTTTT
TRBV15	-	-	TRBJ1-5	CATSRDAGFGQPQHF	TGTGCCACCAGCAGAGATGCAGGGTTTGGACAGCCCCAGCATTTT
TRBV4-3	-	TRBD1	TRBJ2-5	CASSQDYAGGETQYF	TGCGCCAGCAGCCAAGATTACGCAGGGGGCGAGACCCAGTACTTC
TRBV28	-	-	TRBJ1-2	CASSLSGYGYTF	TGTGCCAGCAGTTTATCGGGGTATGGCTACACCTTC
TRBV2	-	TRBD1	TRBJ1-5	CASSLRDRVGNQPQHF	TGTGCCAGCAGCCTCCGGGACAGGGTCGGCAATCAGCCCCAGCATTTT
TRBV30	-	-	TRBJ1-4	CAWSPRLEKLFF	TGTGCCTGGAGTCCCAGATTGGAAAAACTGTTTTTT
TRBV28	-	-	TRBJ2-1	CASSIAGQPYSYNEQFF	TGTGCCAGCAGTATAGCGGGACAGCCTTATTCCTACAATGAGCAGTTCTTC
TRBV28	once	TRBD1	TRBJ1-2	CASSLTGGVYGYTF	TGTGCCAGCAGCCTGACAGGGGGCGTCTATGGCTACACCTTC
TRBV6-1	-	-	TRBJ1-2	CASSETGVPNYGYTF	TGTGCCAGCAGTGAAACAGGAGTTCCTAACTATGGCTACACCTTC
TRBV6-5	-	TRBD1	TRBJ1-5	CASSGTGNQPQHF	TGTGCCAGCTCAGGGACAGGCAATCAGCCCCAGCATTTT
TRBV6-5	-	TRBD1	TRBJ1-2	CASSSQGARGYTF	TGTGCCAGCAGTTCACAGGGGGCGCGTGGCTACACCTTC
TRBV4-3	-	-	TRBJ2-3	CASSQGSTTDTQYF	TGCGCCAGCAGCCAGGGGAGCACCACAGATACGCAGTATTTT
TRBV9	-	TRBD2	TRBJ2-3	CASSVGPHTSGSTDTQYF	TGTGCCAGCAGCGTAGGGCCTCATACTAGCGGGAGCACAGATACGCAGTATTTT
TRBV14	-	-	TRBJ2-3	CASSQDIGGRGTDTQYF	TGTGCCAGCAGCCAAGATATCGGGGGAAGAGGCACAGATACGCAGTATTTT
TRBV15	once	-	TRBJ2-1	CATSRVAGYEQFF	TGTGCCACCAGCAGAGTTGCAGGGTATGAGCAGTTCTTC
TRBV12-3/TRBV12-4	-	TRBD1	TRBJ2-3	CASRRDSSDTQYF	TGTGCCAGCAGAAGGGACAGCTCGGATACGCAGTATTTT
TRBV9	-	-	TRBJ2-7	CASSVDPGKSSYEQYF	TGTGCCAGCAGCGTAGATCCGGGGAAAAGCTCCTACGAGCAGTACTTC
TRBV11-2	-	-	TRBJ2-2	CASTHARSGELFF	TGTGCCAGCACCCATGCTAGGTCCGGGGAGCTGTTTTTT
TRBV4-1	-	TRBD2	TRBJ2-5	CASSLESPRARRGASQETQYF	TGCGCCAGCAGCCTAGAATCCCCTCGAGCCCGGCGGGGGGCATCTCAAGAGACCCAGTACTTC
TRBV5-6	-	-	TRBJ2-3	CASSLGPPGRDTQYF	TGTGCCAGCAGCTTAGGTCCTCCCGGCAGGGATACGCAGTATTTT
TRBV4-3	once	TRBD2	TRBJ2-6	CASSKEGSGGASGANVLTF	TGCGCCAGCAGCAAAGAGGGGAGCGGGGGGGCCTCTGGGGCCAACGTCCTGACTTTC
TRBV7-8	-	TRBD2	TRBJ2-3	CASSPTSGGVDTQYF	TGTGCCAGCAGCCCTACTAGCGGGGGGGTAGATACGCAGTATTTT
TRBV10-3	-	TRBD1	TRBJ1-5	CAISQGQGNSNQPQHF	TGTGCCATCAGTCAGGGACAGGGAAATAGCAATCAGCCCCAGCATTTT
TRBV3-1/TRBV3-2	-	-	TRBJ2-1	CASRPYGGPYNEQFF	TGTGCCAGCAGACCCTACGGGGGGCCCTACAATGAGCAGTTCTTC